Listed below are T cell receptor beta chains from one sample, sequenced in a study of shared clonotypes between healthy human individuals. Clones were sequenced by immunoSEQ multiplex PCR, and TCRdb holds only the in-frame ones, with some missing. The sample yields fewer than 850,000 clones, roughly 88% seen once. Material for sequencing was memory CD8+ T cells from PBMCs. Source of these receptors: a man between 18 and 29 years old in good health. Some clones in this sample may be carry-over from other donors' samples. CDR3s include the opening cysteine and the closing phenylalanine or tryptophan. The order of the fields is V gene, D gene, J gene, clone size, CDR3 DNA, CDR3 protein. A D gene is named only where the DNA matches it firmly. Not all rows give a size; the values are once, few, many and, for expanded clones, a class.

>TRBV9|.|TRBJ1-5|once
TGTGCCAGCAGCGTAGGGGACGGAAATCAGCCCCAGCATTTT
CASSVGDGNQPQHF
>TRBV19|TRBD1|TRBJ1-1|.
TGTGCCAGTAGCAAACAGGGGTGGCCTGAAGCTTTCTTT
CASSKQGWPEAFF
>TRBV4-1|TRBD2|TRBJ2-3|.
TGCGCCAGCAGCCACCGAAACCCGACTAGCGGGAGGATAGATACGCAGTATTTT
CASSHRNPTSGRIDTQYF
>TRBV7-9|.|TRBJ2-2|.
TGTGCCAGCAGCTTAGTATCGGACACCGGGGAGCTGTTTTTT
CASSLVSDTGELFF
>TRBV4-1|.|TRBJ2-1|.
TGCGCCAGCAGCCACCCCCTGTTTGGGCAGGGCTCCTACAATGAGCAGTTCTTC
CASSHPLFGQGSYNEQFF
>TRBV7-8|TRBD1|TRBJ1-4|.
TGTGCCAGCAGCACAGGGGGGTTGCGGGGGCTGGGAGATAAACTGTTTTTT
CASSTGGLRGLGDKLFF
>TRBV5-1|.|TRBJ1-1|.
TGCGCCAGCAGCTTATGGGTGAACACTGAAGCTTTCTTT
CASSLWVNTEAFF
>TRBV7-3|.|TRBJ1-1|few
TGTGCCAGCAGCCTCCGGGAGAGGGGCACTGAAGCTTTCTTT
CASSLRERGTEAFF
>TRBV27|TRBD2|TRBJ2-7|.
TGTGCCAGCAGTTTCGCCGGGGGGGGTTACGAGCAGTACTTC
CASSFAGGGYEQYF
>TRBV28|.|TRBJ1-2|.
TGTGCCAGCAGTTTGCCCCACCATAAAGAGTCCAGTTATGGCTACACCTTC
CASSLPHHKESSYGYTF
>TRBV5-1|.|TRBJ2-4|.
TGCGCCAGCAGCTTGGAACTAGAGTATAACATTCAGTACTTC
CASSLELEYNIQYF
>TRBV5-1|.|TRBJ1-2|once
TGCGCCAGCAGCCCCGGGCGGGGAGCTAACTATGGCTACACCTTC
CASSPGRGANYGYTF
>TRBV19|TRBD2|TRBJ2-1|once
TGTGCCAGTACCATCGACTCGGGACTAGCGGGGGCCCCCTACAATGAGCAGTTCTTC
CASTIDSGLAGAPYNEQFF
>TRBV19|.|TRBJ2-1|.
TGTGCCAGTAGTGTGGTTATAGCGGAGGGGAATGAGCAGTTCTTC
CASSVVIAEGNEQFF
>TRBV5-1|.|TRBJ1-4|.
TGCGCCAGCAGCTTGGGAGAAGGGTTTGGCGAAAAACTGTTTTTT
CASSLGEGFGEKLFF
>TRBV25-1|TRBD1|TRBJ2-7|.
TGTGCCAGCAGTGAGCTAGGGACAGGGTACGAGCAGTACTTC
CASSELGTGYEQYF
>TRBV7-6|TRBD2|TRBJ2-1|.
TGTGCCAGCCGCCCTGCACTAGCGGGAGAGACTAGAAATGAGCAGTTCTTC
CASRPALAGETRNEQFF
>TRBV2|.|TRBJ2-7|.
TGTGCCAGCAGTGAAGGGGGCAATTACGAGCAGTACTTC
CASSEGGNYEQYF
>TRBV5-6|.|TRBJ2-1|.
TGTGCCAGCAGCACTGCTGGGGGGATCCACAATGAGCAGTTCTTC
CASSTAGGIHNEQFF
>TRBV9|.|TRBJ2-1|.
TGTGCCAGCAGCCAATACAGGACCCATTCCTACAATGAGCAGTTCTTC
CASSQYRTHSYNEQFF
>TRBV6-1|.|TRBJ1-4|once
TGTGCCAGCAGTGAAGAGCGGCTTAATGAAAAACTGTTTTTT
CASSEERLNEKLFF
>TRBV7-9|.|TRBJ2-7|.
TGTGCCAGCAGCTACCCAGAGGCCTCTGGCGAGCAGTACTTC
CASSYPEASGEQYF
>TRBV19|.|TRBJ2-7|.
TGTGCCAGTAGTCTTGACAGTACCTACGAGCAGTACTTC
CASSLDSTYEQYF
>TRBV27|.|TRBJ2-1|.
TGTGCCAGCAGTTTCCTGGGCTCCTACAATGAGCAGTTCTTC
CASSFLGSYNEQFF
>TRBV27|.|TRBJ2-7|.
TGTGCCAGCAGTTCACAGGGATCCTACGAGCAGTACTTC
CASSSQGSYEQYF
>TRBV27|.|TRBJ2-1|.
TGTGCCAGCAGTTTGACGGGTGTGTCCTACAATGAGCAGTTCTTC
CASSLTGVSYNEQFF
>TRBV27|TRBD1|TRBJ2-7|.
TGTGCCAGCAGTGGCGGGACAGGTGCCTACGAGCAGTACTTC
CASSGGTGAYEQYF
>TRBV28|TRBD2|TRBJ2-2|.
TGTGCCAGCAGTTGGGGACTAGCGGGATACACCGGGGAGCTGTTTTTT
CASSWGLAGYTGELFF
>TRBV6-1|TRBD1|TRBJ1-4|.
TGTGCCAGCAGTCGACTGACAGGGGTTCCTGAAAAACTGTTTTTT
CASSRLTGVPEKLFF
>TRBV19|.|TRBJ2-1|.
TGTGCCAGTAGTATAATCGGCACTAGTGGCAATGAGCAGTTCTTC
CASSIIGTSGNEQFF
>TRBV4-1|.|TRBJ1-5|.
TGCGCCAGCAGCCCCCTTCCAGGGGATCAGCCCCAGCATTTT
CASSPLPGDQPQHF
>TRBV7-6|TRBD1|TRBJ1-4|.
TGTGCCAGCAGCTCCCGTTTCCGGGACAGGGGGCTCACAACTAATGAAAAACTGTTTTTT
CASSSRFRDRGLTTNEKLFF